These 10 T cell receptor beta chains originate from one sample sequenced in a study of human T cells and chemical hapten exposure. The time point was: pre-sensitization, week 0. Treatment given: therapeutic diphenylcyclopropenone sensitization with weekly scalp DPC. In TCRdb, the RACE reads were re-called with MiXCR into one record per CDR3 protein. Of more than 150,000 distinct CDR3 sequences in the sample, roughly 30% were seen once. Sequencing was performed on whole blood, taken in connection with sensitization to the hapten diphenylcyclopropenone (DPC). These receptors all stem from a woman in her twenties or thirties with alopecia areata. Some clones in this sample may be carry-over from other donors' samples.

The chain has TRBV12-3 or TRBV12-4 and TRBJ1-5, with D unclear. V was trimmed by 6 bases and J by 2 bases, leaving 14 bases between them. This CDR3 is 15 amino acids long. The CDR3 is CASRMGIAGNQPQHF. CDR3 coding DNA: TGTGCCAGCAGGATGGGTATTGCGGGCAATCAGCCCCAGCATTTT.

This clonotype has a handful of counts. The chain combines TRBV7-7 with TRBJ2-3, with D perhaps matching TRBD1 or TRBD2 (6 bases each). V gave up 2 bases and J gave up 5 bases, with 11 bases separating them. This CDR3 spans 14 amino acids. Germline lookup yields CDR1 SSHAT and CDR2 FNYEAQ (reference sequence). CDR3 amino acids: CASSLNGGRDTQYF. CDR3 bases: TGTGCCAGCAGCTTAAACGGGGGCCGAGATACGCAGTATTTT.

This clonotype was detected a few times. The V and J genes are TRBV20-1 and TRBJ2-3; D is possibly TRBD1 or TRBD2 (5 bases each). The CDR3 loop spans 11 amino acids. Trimming stripped 4 bases from V and 6 bases from J, with 8 bases between. Germline V gene lookup returns CDR1 DFQATT and CDR2 SNEGSKA (reference sequence). In DNA form, the CDR3 reads TGCAGTGCTACCGGGACCGATACGCAGTATTTT. The encoded protein is CSATGTDTQYF.

The chain is built from TRBV21-1 and TRBJ2-3. TRBV21-1 is reported as a pseudogene. The length of the CDR3 is 15 residues. The CDR3 sequence: CASSKLRNSTDTQYF. Written as DNA, the CDR3 is TGTGCCAGCAGCAAACTCAGAAACTCCACAGATACGCAGTATTTT.

The chain links TRBV29-1 to TRBJ1-2; the D gene is possibly TRBD1 (6 bases). V lost 0 bases and J 5 bases, leaving 10 bases between the germline ends. CDR3 length: 13 residues. CDR1 is SQVTM, CDR2 ANQGSEA, per germline. As DNA, the CDR3 is TGCAGCGTTGAAGATAACGGGACATATGGCTACACCTTC. Its protein is CSVEDNGTYGYTF.

The rearrangement uses TRBV7-2 and TRBJ1-1; 10 positions agree with TRBD1. The CDR3 sequence is 15 residues long. V dropped 5 bases and J dropped 3; count of bases not matched to a gene: 6. Germline V gene data show CDR1 as SGHTA and CDR2 as FQGNSA. The CDR3 sequence is CASSPGQGGYTEAFF. The CDR3 DNA reads as TGTGCCAGCAGCCCCGGACAGGGGGGATACACTGAAGCTTTCTTT.

The chain couples TRBV7-2 to TRBJ1-1; no definite D call. The germline V gene has CDR1 SGHTA and CDR2 FQGNSA. V lost 5 bases to trimming and J lost 7 bases, with 17 bases between them. The CDR3 is made up of 14 amino acids. This CDR3 reads CASSTHPEDHEAFF. The CDR3 nucleotides are TGTGCCAGCAGCACCCACCCGGAAGACCATGAAGCTTTCTTT.

The chain carries TRBV29-1 and TRBJ2-3; TRBD2 might be the D (5 bases). This CDR3 has 13 residues. V dropped 4 bases and J dropped 4 bases, with 12 bases sitting between them. Germline V lookup: CDR1 SQVTM, CDR2 ANQGSEA. CDR3 sequence reads: CSVGSSRPDTQYF. The CDR3 DNA sequence: TGCAGCGTTGGTTCTAGCCGTCCAGATACGCAGTATTTT.

This clonotype was picked up a small number of times. This chain links TRBV29-1 with TRBJ1-5; tentative D call: TRBD1 (5 bases). V was cut by 4 bases and J by 6 bases, with 16 bases left in between. The length of the CDR3 is 14 residues. The germline gives CDR1 SQVTM, CDR2 ANQGSEA. This CDR3 is CSVATRGLGQPQHF. CDR3 in DNA: TGCAGCGTTGCCACCCGGGGACTGGGTCAGCCCCAGCATTTT.

This clonotype was seen just once. This chain links TRBV7-9 with TRBJ1-6; possibly TRBD1 for D (5 bases). Looked up from germline, CDR1 is SEHNR and CDR2 is FQNEAQ (reference sequence). The V end lost 2 bases, the J end lost 7 bases, and 9 bases lay between the germline ends. This CDR3 contains 14 residues. This CDR3 is CASSLSRVNSPLHF. The DNA for the CDR3 is TGTGCCAGCAGCTTAAGCAGGGTGAATTCACCCCTCCACTTT.